Each of the 27 T cell receptor beta chains below was sequenced from the same sample in a study of post-analysis software for immune sequencing data. Incorporated into the TCR beta cDNA libraries were unique molecular identifiers, which served to reduce PCR and sequencing biases. MiXCR was run by TCRdb on the PCR reads, yielding one entry per CDR3 protein. The data contain some 450,000 distinct CDR3 sequences, around 40% of them singletons. No antigen has been assigned to these receptors. The study, taken as a whole, reports: A few TRBV segments were significantly more frequent in patients than in controls. TRBV5-6, TRBV5-1 and TRBV20-1 were among these segments.

The sample consisted of blood. The origin of the receptors is a girl aged 5-17 years with multiple sclerosis.

This clonotype was picked up one time. This CDR3 is CASSSRTGGFLGNQPQHF. The CDR3, as DNA: TGTGCCAGCAGTTCAAGAACAGGGGGCTTTTTGGGCAATCAGCCCCAGCATTTT. The chain carries TRBV27 and TRBJ1-5; 9 positions agree with TRBD1. The germline CDR1 and CDR2 sequences are MNHEY and SMNVEV (reference sequence). CDR3 size: 18 residues. Germline trimming cut 4 bases from V and 2 bases from J; bases unmatched to any gene: 12.

The rearrangement joins TRBV10-3 to TRBJ2-2, with D possibly TRBD2 on 6 matching bases. Trimming stripped 3 bases from V and 7 bases from J, with 15 bases between. The CDR3 loop spans 15 amino acids. Germline V gene lookup returns CDR1 ENHRY and CDR2 SYGVKD. The CDR3 region is CAISDPTRGGGELFF. The CDR3 region has the DNA TGTGCCATCAGTGATCCGACTAGGGGCGGCGGGGAGCTGTTTTTT.

This clonotype appeared a single time. One junction end does not reproduce the germline sequence, and a read error may be involved. The rearrangement uses TRBV9 and TRBJ1-2; D perhaps matches TRBD1 (6 bases). Germline assignment: CDR1 SGDLS and CDR2 YYNGEE. The CDR3 is made up of 16 amino acids. In DNA form, the CDR3 reads TGTGCCGGCAGCGTAGATGGACAGAGGAACGGCTATGGCTACACCTTC. Amino acids: CAGSVDGQRNGYGYTF.

This clonotype was seen a few times. This rearrangement joins TRBV7-2 to TRBJ2-3; 7 nucleotides agree with TRBD2. Germline lookup yields CDR1 SGHTA and CDR2 FQGNSA. The CDR3 totals 18 residues. J gave up 5 bases and V 1 base, and 15 bases lay outside the gene matches. The CDR3 spells CASSLGGGGGPRVDTQYF. In DNA form, the CDR3 reads TGTGCCAGCAGCTTAGGTGGTGGGGGAGGGCCCCGGGTAGATACGCAGTATTTT.

V gene TRBV5-1 combines with J gene TRBJ1-5, with unresolved D. Trimming removed 4 bases at V and 2 bases at J, with 13 bases between. Germline V gives CDR1 SGHRS, CDR2 YFSETQ. This CDR3 is 15 amino acids long. CDR3 sequence reads: CASSSYPGGNQPQHF. In nucleotides, the CDR3 is TGCGCCAGCAGCAGCTACCCCGGTGGCAATCAGCCCCAGCATTTT.

The chain couples TRBV5-5 to TRBJ2-7, with TRBD1 matching over 9 bases. V shed 4 bases, J shed 7 bases, and the junction held 9 bases outside the gene matches. The CDR3 runs to 14 residues. Germline CDR1 is SGHKS and CDR2 is YYEKEE (reference sequence). The CDR3 is CASSGWDRDNEQYF. CDR3 DNA sequence: TGTGCCAGCAGCGGGTGGGACAGGGACAATGAGCAGTACTTC.

J is TRBJ2-7 and V is TRBV5-1; TRBD1 matches at 9 bases. The V gene's germline CDR1 is SGHRS and CDR2 YFSETQ. The CDR3 has 15 amino acids. Losses at the gene ends were 0 bases for V and 5 bases for J; bases not matched to a gene: 6. CDR3 amino acids: CASSLEWGDRDEQYF. The CDR3 DNA is TGCGCCAGCAGCTTGGAGTGGGGGGACAGGGACGAGCAGTACTTC.

There are a few counts of this clonotype. V usage is TRBV7-3 and J usage is TRBJ2-4; 7 bases are shared with TRBD2. Germline V CDR1 and CDR2: SGHTA, FQGTGA. V lost 5 bases to trimming and J lost 0 bases; unmatched junction nucleotides: 10. The CDR3 has 17 amino acids. CDR3 amino acids: CASSPRSGGLAKNIQYF. CDR3 DNA sequence: TGTGCCAGCAGCCCCCGATCGGGGGGTTTAGCCAAAAACATTCAGTACTTC.

The CDR3 DNA follows: TGCGCCAGCAGCCAGGACTCGGGCGGCACTGAAGCTTTCTTT. Translation gives CASSQDSGGTEAFF. The rearrangement links TRBV4-1 to TRBJ1-1; D call uncertain. CDR3 length: 14 amino acids. V was clipped by 3 bases and J by 4 bases, with 12 bases between them. Germline lookup yields CDR1 MGHRA and CDR2 YSYEKL.

This chain uses TRBV10-3 with TRBJ2-7; 12 bases are a match to TRBD2. V trimming: 0 bases; J trimming: 7 bases; junction bases outside the gene matches: 7. Germline V gene lookup returns CDR1 ENHRY and CDR2 SYGVKD. The CDR3 contains 16 residues. The CDR3 spells CAISESLTSGREEQYF. The DNA for the CDR3 is TGTGCCATCAGTGAGTCTTTGACTAGCGGGAGAGAAGAGCAGTACTTC.

This chain joins TRBV20-1 and TRBJ2-5; the match to TRBD2 covers 12 bases. Matching the DNA end better, TRBJ2-7 makes the J call doubtful. Looked up from germline, CDR1 is DFQATT and CDR2 is SNEGSKA (reference sequence). There are 15 residues in the CDR3. CDR3 nucleotides: TGCAGTGCCCAGGGACTAGCGGGCTTTAACTACGAGCAGTACTTC. This encodes CSAQGLAGFNYEQYF.

In regard to this clonotype: At one end the junction does not follow the germline gene, possibly because of a read error. The V gene is TRBV20-1, the J gene TRBJ2-7, with D possibly being TRBD1 (5 bases). The germline V gene encodes CDR1 DFQATT and CDR2 SNEGSKA (reference sequence). The CDR3 has 12 residues. CDR3: CSVGASSYVQYF. The CDR3 nucleotides read TGCAGTGTAGGGGCCAGCTCCTACGTGCAGTACTTC.

The chain employs TRBV24-1 and TRBJ2-5; no clear D gene. This CDR3 is built from 11 residues. The germline V gene has CDR1 KGHDR and CDR2 SFDVKD. The V gene lost 6 bases and the J gene lost 11 bases, with 12 bases spanning the gap. The CDR3 region has the DNA TGTGCCACCAGTAGAGGACCGGAGCAGTACTTC. Protein: CATSRGPEQYF.

This chain uses TRBV7-3 with TRBJ1-1; D is perhaps TRBD1 (5 bases). Germline CDR1 and CDR2: SGHTA and FQGTGA. V was shortened by 3 bases and J by 1 base, with 9 bases between the two germline ends. The CDR3 extends over 14 amino acids. For the CDR3, the DNA is TGTGCCAGCAGCTTTCAGGGAAAGAACACTGAAGCTTTCTTT. Translating it yields CASSFQGKNTEAFF.

CDR3 coding DNA: TGTGCCAGCAGTTTAACGGAGGCCTCGGTCGAGCAGTACTTC. It yields the protein CASSLTEASVEQYF. This chain connects TRBV27 to TRBJ2-7; weak D call: TRBD2 (5 bases). The V and J ends lost 2 bases and 6 bases respectively, with 14 bases between them. This CDR3 spans 14 amino acids. Germline CDR1 and CDR2: MNHEY and SMNVEV (reference sequence).

The rearrangement joins TRBV20-1 to TRBJ2-5; TRBD1 aligns across 11 bases. The end of the DNA fits TRBJ2-7 better, so the J call may be wrong. The germline gives CDR1 DFQATT, CDR2 SNEGSKA (reference sequence). This CDR3 is built from 14 residues. The CDR3 DNA reads as TGCAGTGCTAGAGAGGACAGGGGGCTCTCCGAGCAGTACTTC. It encodes CSAREDRGLSEQYF.

The chain couples TRBV5-6 to TRBJ2-1, with D perhaps assigned TRBD1 or TRBD2 (5 bases each). The CDR3 extends over 17 amino acids. Deletions cut 1 base from V and 4 bases from J, with 18 bases between. The germline CDR1 and CDR2 sequences are SGHDT and YYEEEE. CDR3 sequence: CASSLRDRKPGYNEQFF. Here the CDR3 DNA reads TGTGCCAGCAGCTTGCGGGACCGCAAACCGGGTTACAATGAGCAGTTCTTC.

The rearrangement uses TRBV5-1 and TRBJ2-5; TRBD1 agrees at 7 bases. TRBJ2-7 explains the end of the DNA better; the J call may be wrong. This CDR3 has 14 residues. CDR1 is SGHRS, CDR2 YFSETQ, per germline. The CDR3: CASSPPGQRYEQYF. The CDR3 region has the DNA TGCGCCAGCAGCCCGCCGGGACAGCGATACGAGCAGTACTTC.

This chain connects TRBV11-1 to TRBJ2-5; D gene uncertain. The end of the DNA is better explained by TRBJ2-4, so the J call may be wrong. Germline CDR1 SGHAT, CDR2 FQDESV (reference sequence). CDR3 length: 15 amino acids. The CDR3: CASSPVGDLGNIQYF. In nucleotides, the CDR3 is TGTGCCAGCAGCCCCGTCGGAGATCTAGGAAACATTCAGTACTTC.

CDR3 sequence (DNA): TGCGCCAGCAGCTTGGAAAACCGGGACAGGGGGGAGACCCAGTACTTC. Protein product: CASSLENRDRGETQYF. The chain has TRBV5-1 and TRBJ2-5, with 11 bases that match TRBD1. The V and J ends lost 0 bases and 5 bases, in that order; junction bases with no gene match: 6. There are 16 residues in the CDR3. Germline lookup yields CDR1 SGHRS and CDR2 YFSETQ.

The rearrangement joins TRBV5-1 to TRBJ2-7; tentative D call: TRBD1 (6 bases). The CDR3 contains 14 residues. V dropped 0 bases and J dropped 4 bases, with 11 bases sitting between them. Germline values: CDR1 SGHRS, CDR2 YFSETQ. The CDR3, as DNA: TGCGCCAGCAGCTTGGGACAGGAGGCTTACGAGCAGTACTTC. Protein: CASSLGQEAYEQYF. Using reference TRBV5-1 and TRBJ2-7 for the parts outside the CDR3, the full variable domain is KAGVTQTPRYLIKTRGQQVTLSCSPISGHRSVSWYQQTPGQGLQFLFEYFSETQRNKGNFPGRFSGRQFSNSRSEMNVSTLELGDSALYLCASSLGQEAYEQYFGPGTRLTVT.

The count of this clonotype is one. The gene calls are TRBV10-3 and TRBJ1-5, with D maybe TRBD1 (6 bases). Trimming removed 3 bases from V and 4 bases from J, with 10 bases in between. The CDR3 spans 14 residues. Germline CDR1 is ENHRY and CDR2 is SYGVKD. This CDR3 is CAISDGTGNQPQHF. CDR3 in DNA: TGTGCCATCAGTGATGGAACAGGGAATCAGCCCCAGCATTTT.

CDR3 sequence (DNA): TGTGCCAGCAGCTTAGTGTCCCTGGGCGGAAGAGATACGCAGTATTTT. Translation: CASSLVSLGGRDTQYF. The chain links TRBV7-2 to TRBJ2-3; no definite D call. The CDR3 sequence is 16 residues long. Germline V gene sequence: CDR1 SGHTA, CDR2 FQGNSA. Deletions cut 1 base from V and 5 bases from J, with 16 bases between.

This clonotype was seen a few times. The chain recombines TRBV3-1 with TRBJ2-5; TRBD2 aligns across 8 bases. Per the germline V gene, CDR1 is LGHDT and CDR2 is YNNKEL (reference sequence). V gave up 3 bases and J gave up 2 bases; unmatched junction bases: 11. The CDR3 has 17 residues. Here the CDR3 reads CASSQRGRSSSQETQYF. In DNA form, the CDR3 reads TGTGCCAGCAGCCAGCGCGGGAGGTCCAGTTCTCAAGAGACCCAGTACTTC.

The sample holds a few counts of this clonotype. This sequence joins TRBV29-1 and TRBJ2-2; D unclear. The CDR3 totals 11 residues. In germline, CDR1 is SQVTM, CDR2 ANQGSEA. Trimming took off 5 bases at V and 4 bases at J, with 5 bases between the two ends. The CDR3 DNA reads TGCAGCGTTTCAGTCACCGGGGAGCTGTTTTTT. Translation gives CSVSVTGELFF.

This clonotype was observed a few times. The CDR3 here is CASSLAPRDSGDNEQFF. DNA of the CDR3: TGTGCCAGCAGCTTAGCCCCTCGGGATAGCGGGGACAATGAGCAGTTCTTC. The chain is built from TRBV11-1 and TRBJ2-1, with 8 nucleotides matching TRBD2. With 0 bases clipped from V and 5 bases from J, the junction kept 9 bases outside the gene matches. This CDR3 spans 17 amino acids. Per the germline V gene, CDR1 is SGHAT and CDR2 is FQDESV (reference sequence).

The rearrangement joins TRBV29-1 to TRBJ2-1, with D tentatively TRBD1 (5 bases). Looked up from germline, CDR1 is SQVTM and CDR2 is ANQGSEA. V was pared by 1 base and J by 7 bases, with 11 bases between. The CDR3 has 13 residues. The CDR3 here is CSVEGTAGNEQFF. In DNA form, the CDR3 reads TGCAGCGTTGAAGGAACGGCAGGGAATGAGCAGTTCTTC.